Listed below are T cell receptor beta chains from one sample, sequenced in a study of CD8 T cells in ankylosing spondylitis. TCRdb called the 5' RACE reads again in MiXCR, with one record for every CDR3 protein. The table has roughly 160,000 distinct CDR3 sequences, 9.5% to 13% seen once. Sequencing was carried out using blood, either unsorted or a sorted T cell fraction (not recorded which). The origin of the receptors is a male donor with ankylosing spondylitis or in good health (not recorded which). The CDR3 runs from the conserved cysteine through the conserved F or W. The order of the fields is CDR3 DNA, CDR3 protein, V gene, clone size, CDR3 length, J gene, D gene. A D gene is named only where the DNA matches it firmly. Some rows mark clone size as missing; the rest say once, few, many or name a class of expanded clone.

CDR3 DNA: TGTGCCAGCAGCCTAGCGGGGGGGTCTCGAAATGAGCAGTTCTTC
CDR3 protein: CASSLAGGSRNEQFF
V gene: TRBV5-6
clone size: many
CDR3 length: 15
J gene: TRBJ2-1
D gene: TRBD2

CDR3 DNA: TGCAGTGCTAGAAGAGATCCCGCGGGAGGCATTTACGAGCAGTACTTC
CDR3 protein: CSARRDPAGGIYEQYF
V gene: TRBV20-1
clone size: many
CDR3 length: 16
J gene: TRBJ2-7
D gene: TRBD2

CDR3 DNA: TGTGCCACCAGCAGAGATGGCCGGGCGGGGGAGGGCACAGATACGCAGTATTTT
CDR3 protein: CATSRDGRAGEGTDTQYF
V gene: TRBV15
clone size: few
CDR3 length: 18
J gene: TRBJ2-3
D gene: TRBD2

CDR3 DNA: TGTGCCAGCAGCCGTCGCAGGGGGGGGGGGACAGATACGCAGTATTTT
CDR3 protein: CASSRRRGGGTDTQYF
V gene: TRBV2
clone size: many
CDR3 length: 16
J gene: TRBJ2-3
D gene: -

CDR3 DNA: TGTGCCAGTAGTATGCAGGCCAATCAGCCCCAGCATTTT
CDR3 protein: CASSMQANQPQHF
V gene: TRBV19
clone size: few
CDR3 length: 13
J gene: TRBJ1-5
D gene: -

CDR3 DNA: TGCGCCAGCAGCCAAGGACAGGAGAACACTGAAGCTTTCTTT
CDR3 protein: CASSQGQENTEAFF
V gene: TRBV4-3
clone size: many
CDR3 length: 14
J gene: TRBJ1-1
D gene: -

CDR3 DNA: TGCAGTGCTAGAGAACGGAAGGGTGCTAGCGGGGTTTACAATGAGCAGTTCTTC
CDR3 protein: CSARERKGASGVYNEQFF
V gene: TRBV20-1
clone size: many
CDR3 length: 18
J gene: TRBJ2-1
D gene: TRBD2

CDR3 DNA: TGTGCCAGCAGCGGGGACAGGGGGGGGATAAGAGGGGGCTACAATGAGCAGTTCTTC
CDR3 protein: CASSGDRGGIRGGYNEQFF
V gene: TRBV21-1
clone size: -
CDR3 length: 19
J gene: TRBJ2-1
D gene: -

CDR3 DNA: TGTGCCAGCAGCCCCGCGGGGAGGGATTCACCCCTCCACTTT
CDR3 protein: CASSPAGRDSPLHF
V gene: TRBV12-3/TRBV12-4
clone size: many
CDR3 length: 14
J gene: TRBJ1-6
D gene: -

CDR3 DNA: TGTGCCAGCAGAGGGACAGGGTATGAGCAGTTCTTC
CDR3 protein: CASRGTGYEQFF
V gene: TRBV25-1
clone size: many
CDR3 length: 12
J gene: TRBJ2-1
D gene: TRBD1

CDR3 DNA: TGTGCCAGCAGTTCCCGGATTTCCGGGACAGCTTCCTACGAGCAGTACTTC
CDR3 protein: CASSSRISGTASYEQYF
V gene: TRBV12-3/TRBV12-4
clone size: few
CDR3 length: 17
J gene: TRBJ2-7
D gene: TRBD1

CDR3 DNA: TGCGCCAGCAGCTTGAAGGGCGCGAACGTCCCAGATACGCAGTATTTT
CDR3 protein: CASSLKGANVPDTQYF
V gene: TRBV5-1
clone size: many
CDR3 length: 16
J gene: TRBJ2-3
D gene: -

CDR3 DNA: TGTGCCAGCAGCCAAGACCTTAATTCACCCCTCCACTTT
CDR3 protein: CASSQDLNSPLHF
V gene: TRBV14
clone size: -
CDR3 length: 13
J gene: TRBJ1-6
D gene: -

CDR3 DNA: TGTGCCAGCAGCTTACACGGGGGGGTCTCCTACGAGCAGTACTTC
CDR3 protein: CASSLHGGVSYEQYF
V gene: TRBV7-2
clone size: -
CDR3 length: 15
J gene: TRBJ2-7
D gene: TRBD2

CDR3 DNA: TGTGCCAGCAGCTTCTCCCGACCGGGGTTCGACGAGCAGTACTTC
CDR3 protein: CASSFSRPGFDEQYF
V gene: TRBV11-2
clone size: few
CDR3 length: 15
J gene: TRBJ2-7
D gene: -

CDR3 DNA: TGTGCCAGCAGCAAAGATGGCACTAAGCGGGTCTACAATGAGCAGTTCTTC
CDR3 protein: CASSKDGTKRVYNEQFF
V gene: TRBV21-1
clone size: few
CDR3 length: 17
J gene: TRBJ2-1
D gene: -

CDR3 DNA: TGTGCCAGCAGTTCCGAGACCTGGGAGCCCCAGCATTTT
CDR3 protein: CASSSETWEPQHF
V gene: TRBV6-2/TRBV6-3
clone size: many
CDR3 length: 13
J gene: TRBJ1-5
D gene: -

CDR3 DNA: TGTGCCATCAGTGACCTGACGGATTATGGCTACACCTTC
CDR3 protein: CAISDLTDYGYTF
V gene: TRBV10-3
clone size: -
CDR3 length: 13
J gene: TRBJ1-2
D gene: -

CDR3 DNA: TGTGCCAGCAGCTCGCCGGGACAGGGTGACGAGCAGTACTTC
CDR3 protein: CASSSPGQGDEQYF
V gene: TRBV5-4
clone size: -
CDR3 length: 14
J gene: TRBJ2-7
D gene: TRBD1

CDR3 DNA: TGTGCCAGCAGCTTCGGGAGTGGGGTGACCAAAAACATTCAGTACTTC
CDR3 protein: CASSFGSGVTKNIQYF
V gene: TRBV7-9
clone size: many
CDR3 length: 16
J gene: TRBJ2-4
D gene: -